The entry below gives a single T cell receptor beta chain sequence along with its context. The record originates from a study of blood T cell repertoires in COVID-19. Study-wide background: Donors in the United States, Italy and Spain gave samples during acute or convalescent COVID-19.

V was shortened by 5 bases and J by 2 bases, with 15 bases between the two germline ends. The CDR3 runs 15 residues. Germline V CDR1 and CDR2: SGHAT, FQDESV (reference sequence). Under the authors' procedure: From reference gene primer amplification, estimates of nucleated cell counts were derived. Repertoires were generated with immunoSEQ multiplex PCR, while TCRdb's copy carries only in-frame clones and drops some. V, J and clone size derive from that table, while D and trimming were established from the DNA sequence. The table records fewer than 200,000 clones, less than 85% of them present only once.

The sequence was collected from a woman aged 80 or over with acute or convalescent COVID-19. This chain links TRBV11-1 with TRBJ1-2; no clear D gene. Source material: peripheral blood. CDR3 protein: CASSTEHTGNYGYTF. The DNA for the CDR3 is TGTGCCAGCAGCACCGAGCACACCGGGAACTATGGCTACACCTTC.